Below, 20 T cell receptor beta chains from the same sample are listed, as sequenced in a study of CD4 T cells in lung cancer. From the same resection, lung tissue at least 3 cm from the malignant lesion was taken. The repertoire was sequenced with immunoSEQ multiplex PCR; TCRdb's copy has only in-frame clones and lacks some. Of some 9,600 clones listed, around 66% are singletons. Sequencing was performed on normal lung tissue taken away from the tumor. The receptor set was obtained from a man aged 55 to 70 with non-small cell lung cancer.

The chain carries TRBV25-1 and TRBJ2-7, with a possible D match to TRBD2 (5 bases). V was trimmed by 0 bases and J by 4 bases, leaving 10 bases between them. The CDR3 consists of 14 residues. Germline CDR1 is MGHDK and CDR2 is SYGVNS. The DNA for the CDR3 is TGTGCCAGCAGTGAATACGGGAACTCTTACGAGCAGTACTTC. This gives the protein CASSEYGNSYEQYF.

The table lists this clone with a few counts. This chain joins TRBV6-1 and TRBJ1-1; 8 nucleotides match TRBD1. The CDR3 spans 14 residues. Trimming at V came to 4 bases and at J to 5 bases, leaving 6 bases not matched to a gene. Germline loops: CDR1 MNHNS, CDR2 SASEGT. This chain's CDR3 is CASSVTGAGTEAFF. CDR3 bases: TGTGCCAGCAGTGTGACAGGGGCAGGAACTGAAGCTTTCTTT.

This clone has only a few counts. V gene TRBV5-6 combines with J gene TRBJ2-7; D possibly corresponds to TRBD2 (5 bases). The V gene's germline CDR1 is SGHDT and CDR2 YYEEEE. V was cut by 4 bases and J by 6 bases, with 20 bases left in between. CDR3 size: 15 residues. In nucleotides, the CDR3 is TGTGCCAGCAGCCTACGGACTTCCTATCAGGCCGAGCAGTACGTC. Translating gives CASSLRTSYQAEQYV.

The chain joins TRBV27 to TRBJ2-3; 8 nucleotides match TRBD2. The CDR3 extends over 15 amino acids. Germline V gene lookup returns CDR1 MNHEY and CDR2 SMNVEV (reference sequence). V was pared by 6 bases and J by 3 bases, with 8 bases of the junction left unmatched. The CDR3 nucleotides are TGTGCCAGCAGCGAAATAAGACTAGCGACAGATACGCAGTATTTT. It specifies CASSEIRLATDTQYF.

The V and J genes are TRBV30 and TRBJ2-1, with 11 bases that match TRBD2. The germline gives CDR1 GTSNPN, CDR2 SVGIG (reference sequence). The CDR3 runs to 14 residues. Trimming at V came to 7 bases and at J to 6 bases, leaving 8 bases not matched to a gene. The CDR3 nucleotides read TGTGCCTTACAGACTAGCGGGACCCTCAATGAGCAGTTCTTC. As protein: CALQTSGTLNEQFF.

The gene calls are TRBV27 and TRBJ1-2, with 9 bases lining up with TRBD1. Germline V CDR1 and CDR2: MNHEY, SMNVEV (reference sequence). The V segment lost 4 bases and the J segment 8 bases; nucleotides outside the gene matches: 8. The CDR3 has 14 residues. The CDR3 DNA follows: TGTGCCAGCAGTTCGGGACAGGGAAGGAGAGGCTACACCTTC. It specifies CASSSGQGRRGYTF.

This rearrangement joins TRBV6-5 to TRBJ1-1; 7 nucleotides align to TRBD1. Trimming took 6 bases from V and 1 from J; bases not matched to a gene: 2. The length of the CDR3 is 13 residues. Germline CDR1 is MNHEY and CDR2 is SVGAGI. CDR3 loop: CASRRTGNTEAFF. The CDR3 DNA follows: TGTGCCAGCAGGCGGACAGGGAACACTGAAGCTTTCTTT.

The chain employs TRBV13 and TRBJ2-7, with 7 bases identical to TRBD2. CDR3 length equals 13 residues. The V segment lost 7 bases and the J segment 6 bases; nucleotides outside the gene matches: 9. The germline CDR1 and CDR2 sequences are PRHDT and FYEKMQ (reference sequence). CDR3 loop: CASTRAGVPEQYF. The CDR3 nucleotides read TGTGCCAGCACACGGGCGGGAGTACCCGAGCAGTACTTC.

The chain couples TRBV19 to TRBJ2-2; D is unclear. This CDR3 is 14 amino acids long. Germline loops: CDR1 LNHDA, CDR2 SQIVND (reference sequence). The V end was cut by 2 bases, the J end by 4 bases, with 8 bases between. The CDR3 region is CASSIKAVTGELFF. The CDR3 DNA is TGTGCCAGTAGTATAAAGGCGGTCACCGGGGAGCTGTTTTTT.

The J gene is TRBJ2-3, the V gene TRBV5-1; possible D gene TRBD1, 6 bases. V lost 1 base and J 1 base, leaving 13 bases between the germline ends. This CDR3 comprises 16 residues. Germline V gene sequence: CDR1 SGHRS, CDR2 YFSETQ. CDR3: CASSLTGWGRTDTQYF. CDR3 coding DNA: TGCGCCAGCAGCTTGACCGGGTGGGGGCGCACAGATACGCAGTATTTT.

The chain recombines TRBV30 with TRBJ2-7; D remains ambiguous. The CDR3 contains 13 residues. The germline gives CDR1 GTSNPN, CDR2 SVGIG (reference sequence). Trimming removed 4 bases from V and 2 bases from J, with 12 bases in between. CDR3 region: CAWTPANTYEQYF. The CDR3 bases are TGTGCCTGGACCCCAGCGAACACCTACGAGCAGTACTTC.

By frequency in the sample, this clone is medium-sized. The chain uses TRBV28 and TRBJ1-5; no clear D gene. V lost 7 bases to trimming and J lost 5 bases, with 12 bases between them. The CDR3 runs to 13 residues. Germline lookup yields CDR1 MDHEN and CDR2 SYDVKM. In nucleotides, the CDR3 is TGTGCCAGCACTCTTTACACCGATCAGCCCCAGCATTTT. Translating it yields CASTLYTDQPQHF.

Details on this clone: A read error may produce the germline difference seen at one junction end. The chain is built from TRBV7-7 and TRBJ1-3; D ambiguous. The CDR3 sequence is 13 residues long. The germline gives CDR1 SSHAT, CDR2 FNYEAQ (reference sequence). The CDR3 loop is CASSPLLTDTIYF. CDR3 sequence (DNA): TGTGCTAGCAGCCCCCTCCTTACGGACACCATATATTTT.

This sequence joins TRBV10-2 and TRBJ1-1; possibly TRBD1 for D (6 bases). CDR3 length: 15 amino acids. V was shortened by 6 bases and J by 0 bases, with 14 bases between the two germline ends. Germline CDR1 reads WSHSY; CDR2 reads SAAADI. The CDR3 sequence: CASRNPAGVNTEAFF. CDR3 bases: TGCGCCAGCAGGAATCCGGCAGGGGTGAACACTGAAGCTTTCTTT.

This chain joins TRBV7-3 and TRBJ1-6; 9 nucleotides match TRBD1. Germline V lookup: CDR1 SGHTA, CDR2 FQGTGA. The CDR3 has 17 residues. The V segment lost 2 bases and the J segment 10 bases; nucleotides outside the gene matches: 12. DNA for the CDR3: TGTGCCAGCAGCTTATACCCCTGGACAGGGGATGGGTCACCCCTCCACTTT. Protein: CASSLYPWTGDGSPLHF.

V and J are TRBV6-4 and TRBJ1-1; D remains unclear. CDR1 MRHNA and CDR2 SNTAGT come from the germline V gene. Trimming removed 0 bases from V and 1 base from J, with 3 bases in between. The CDR3 sequence is 13 residues long. CDR3 region: CASSDSQNTEAFF. For the CDR3, the DNA is TGTGCCAGCAGTGACTCACAGAACACTGAAGCTTTCTTT.

The chain recombines TRBV2 with TRBJ2-3, with 13 bases identical to TRBD2. The CDR3 contains 14 residues. Germline V CDR1 and CDR2: SNHLY, FYNNEI. V gave up 8 bases and J gave up 10 bases; unmatched junction bases: 9. CDR3 residues: CASLLEGLAGSQYF. Here the CDR3 DNA reads TGTGCCAGCCTGCTGGAGGGACTAGCGGGATCGCAGTATTTT.

The chain combines TRBV6-5 with TRBJ1-2, with 9 bases lining up with TRBD1. The CDR3 is made up of 14 amino acids. J gave up 3 bases and V 7 bases, and 6 bases lay outside the gene matches. CDR1 MNHEY and CDR2 SVGAGI come from the germline V gene. The CDR3 DNA reads TGTGCCAGCACCCGACAGGGGGGAGACTATGGCTACACCTTC. It translates to CASTRQGGDYGYTF.

This clone appeared a few times. The chain uses TRBV5-1 and TRBJ2-4, with TRBD1 matching over 7 bases. Germline CDR1 and CDR2: SGHRS and YFSETQ. The CDR3 is 15 residues long. The V and J ends lost 5 bases and 6 bases, in that order; junction bases with no gene match: 11. The CDR3 DNA is TGCGCCAGCAGACGGACAGGACCTTTGCCAAACATTCAGTACTTC. Translated: CASRRTGPLPNIQYF.

In this sample, this clone turned up once. V usage is TRBV2 and J usage is TRBJ1-5; D is possibly TRBD1 (5 bases). CDR3 length: 15 amino acids. Germline V gene data show CDR1 as SNHLY and CDR2 as FYNNEI. Trimming left V 6 bases short and J 3 bases short, with 15 bases between. CDR3 sequence: CASRGLVGVNQPQHF. The CDR3 coding sequence is TGTGCCAGCAGGGGACTAGTTGGGGTCAATCAGCCCCAGCATTTT.